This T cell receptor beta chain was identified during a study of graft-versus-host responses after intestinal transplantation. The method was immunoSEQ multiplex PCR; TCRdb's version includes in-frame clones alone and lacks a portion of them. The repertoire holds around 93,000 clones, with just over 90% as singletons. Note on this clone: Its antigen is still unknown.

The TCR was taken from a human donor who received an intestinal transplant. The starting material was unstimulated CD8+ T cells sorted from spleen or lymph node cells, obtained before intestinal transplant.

DNA for the CDR3: TGTGCCAGCAGCTTACAAGGGCACGAGCAGTACTTC. Translated, it gives CASSLQGHEQYF. The chain employs TRBV7-2 and TRBJ2-7; no firm D call. Germline CDR1 and CDR2: SGHTA and FQGNSA. V was pared by 2 bases and J by 5 bases, with 7 bases between. The CDR3 has 12 amino acids.